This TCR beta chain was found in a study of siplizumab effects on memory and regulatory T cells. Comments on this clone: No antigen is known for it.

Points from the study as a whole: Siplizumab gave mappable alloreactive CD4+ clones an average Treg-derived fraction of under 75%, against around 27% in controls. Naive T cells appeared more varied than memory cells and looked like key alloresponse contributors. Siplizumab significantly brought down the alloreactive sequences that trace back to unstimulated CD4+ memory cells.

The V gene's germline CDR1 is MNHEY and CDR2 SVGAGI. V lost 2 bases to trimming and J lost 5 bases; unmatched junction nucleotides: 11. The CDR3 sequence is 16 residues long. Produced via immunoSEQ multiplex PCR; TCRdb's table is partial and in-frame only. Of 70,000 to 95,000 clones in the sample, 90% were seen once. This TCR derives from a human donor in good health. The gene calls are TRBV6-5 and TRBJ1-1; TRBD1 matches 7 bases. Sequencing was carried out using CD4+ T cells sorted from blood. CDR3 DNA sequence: TGTGCCAGCAGTTACAGTTTGGACAGGTGGAGTACTGAAGCTTTCTTT. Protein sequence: CASSYSLDRWSTEAFF.